Sequencing of this TCR beta chain was carried out in a study of response to subunit inactivated influenza vaccine. The study's findings and limits: Authors proposed each seasonal influenza vaccination draws in few new T cells.

This clonotype was counted only a few times. Its cognate antigen is unknown. Germline V lookup: CDR1 SGHRS, CDR2 YFSETQ. The CDR3 covers 14 residues. The V gene lost 2 bases and the J gene lost 4 bases, with 11 bases spanning the gap. TCRdb passed the RT-PCR reads through MiXCR, listing each CDR3 protein once. Of fewer than 750,000 distinct CDR3 sequences in the sample, less than 15% are singletons; the top ten hold roughly 10%. This TCR derives from a man in his forties or fifties who received an inactivated influenza vaccine. Sequencing was performed on PBMCs from blood, taken about 12 days after vaccination. This chain connects TRBV5-1 to TRBJ2-3, with D perhaps matching TRBD1 (6 bases). The CDR3 region is CASSLQGGSDTQYF. The CDR3 nucleotides read TGCGCCAGCAGCTTACAGGGTGGATCAGATACGCAGTATTTT.